The subject of this entry is one T cell receptor (beta chain). Its antigen is not known. This record comes from a study of T cell responses to AZD1222 COVID-19 vaccine. About the research overall: Researchers grouped second doses given at about 4 or about 12 weeks into one pool. Findings of the study overall: Spike-spanning, vaccine-associated CD4 TCRs were dominant at 160-218 and 743-854. Spike-specific TCR breadth and depth went up after people got two AZD1222 doses. There were mostly white British donors and more females than males, and clonal diversity was possibly underestimated.

CDR1 and CDR2 from the germline V gene are SNHLY and FYNNEI. V was shortened by 6 bases and J by 5 bases, with 13 bases between the two germline ends. The CDR3 totals 13 residues. TCRdb's copy holds only in-frame clones and misses some; the assay was immunoSEQ multiplex PCR. Of about 79,000 clones in the sample, around 81% were seen once. This sequence joins TRBV2 and TRBJ2-5; unclear D gene. Here the sequenced sample was peripheral blood, taken on day 0 of AZD1222 vaccination. The clonotype originates from an adult in good health. As DNA, the CDR3 is TGTGCCAGCAGCATAGCCGTGCGGGAGACCCAGTACTTC. Its translation: CASSIAVRETQYF.